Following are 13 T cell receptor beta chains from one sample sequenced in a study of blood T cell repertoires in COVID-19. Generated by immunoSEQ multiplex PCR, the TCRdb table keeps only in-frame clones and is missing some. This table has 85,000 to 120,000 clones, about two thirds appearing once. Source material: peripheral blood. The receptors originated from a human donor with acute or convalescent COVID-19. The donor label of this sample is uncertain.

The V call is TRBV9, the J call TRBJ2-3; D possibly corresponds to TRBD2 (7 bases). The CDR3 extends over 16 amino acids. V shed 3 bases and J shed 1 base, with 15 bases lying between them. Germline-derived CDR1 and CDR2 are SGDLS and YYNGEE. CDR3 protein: CASSAIEGGGTDTQYF. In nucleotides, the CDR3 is TGTGCCAGCAGCGCCATTGAAGGGGGGGGCACAGATACGCAGTATTTT.

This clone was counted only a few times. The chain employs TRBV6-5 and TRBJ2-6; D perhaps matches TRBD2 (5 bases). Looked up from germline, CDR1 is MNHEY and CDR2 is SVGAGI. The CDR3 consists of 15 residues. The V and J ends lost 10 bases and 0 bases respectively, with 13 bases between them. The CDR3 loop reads CATSDGDSGANVLTF. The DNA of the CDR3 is TGTGCCACCTCGGACGGGGACTCTGGGGCCAACGTCCTGACTTTC.

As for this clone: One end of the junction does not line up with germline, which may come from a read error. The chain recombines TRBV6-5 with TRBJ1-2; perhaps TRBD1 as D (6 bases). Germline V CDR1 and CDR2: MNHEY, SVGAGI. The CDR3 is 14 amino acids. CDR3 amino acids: CASIPYRAKYGYTF. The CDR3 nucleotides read TGTGCCAGCATCCCCTACAGGGCTAAGTATGGCTACACCTTC.

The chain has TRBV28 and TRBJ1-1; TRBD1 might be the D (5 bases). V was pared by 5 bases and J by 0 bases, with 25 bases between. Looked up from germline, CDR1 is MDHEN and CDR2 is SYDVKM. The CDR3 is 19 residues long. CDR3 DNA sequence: TGTGCCAGCAGTCACTCCCGGACACATCCTCTAGATTTGAACACTGAAGCTTTCTTT. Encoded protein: CASSHSRTHPLDLNTEAFF.

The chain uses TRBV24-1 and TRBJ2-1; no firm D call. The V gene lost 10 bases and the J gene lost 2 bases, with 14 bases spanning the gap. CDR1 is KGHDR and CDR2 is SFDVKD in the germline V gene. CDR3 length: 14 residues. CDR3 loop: CATAAYAPYNEQFF. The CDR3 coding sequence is TGTGCCACGGCGGCTTACGCCCCCTACAATGAGCAGTTCTTC.

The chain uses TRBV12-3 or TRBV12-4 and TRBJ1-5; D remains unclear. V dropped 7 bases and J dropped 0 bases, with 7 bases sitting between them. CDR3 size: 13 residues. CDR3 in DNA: TGTGCCAGCACCGGGGATAGCAATCAGCCCCAGCATTTT. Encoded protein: CASTGDSNQPQHF.

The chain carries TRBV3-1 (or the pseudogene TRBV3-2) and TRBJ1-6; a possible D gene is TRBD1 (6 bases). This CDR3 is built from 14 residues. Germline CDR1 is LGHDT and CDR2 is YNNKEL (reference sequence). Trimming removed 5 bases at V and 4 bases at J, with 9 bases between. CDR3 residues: CASSEQGYNSPLHF. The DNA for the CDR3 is TGTGCCAGCAGCGAACAGGGTTATAATTCACCCCTCCACTTT.

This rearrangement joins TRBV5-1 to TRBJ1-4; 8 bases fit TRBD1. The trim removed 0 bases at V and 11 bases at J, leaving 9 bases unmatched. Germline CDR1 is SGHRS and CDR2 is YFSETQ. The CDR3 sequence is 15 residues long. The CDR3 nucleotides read TGCGCCAGCAGCTTGGGGGGACAGGCTACGCAGAAACTGTTTTTT. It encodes CASSLGGQATQKLFF. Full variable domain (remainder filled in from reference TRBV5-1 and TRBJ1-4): KAGVTQTPRYLIKTRGQQVTLSCSPISGHRSVSWYQQTPGQGLQFLFEYFSETQRNKGNFPGRFSGRQFSNSRSEMNVSTLELGDSALYLCASSLGGQATQKLFFGSGTQLSVL.

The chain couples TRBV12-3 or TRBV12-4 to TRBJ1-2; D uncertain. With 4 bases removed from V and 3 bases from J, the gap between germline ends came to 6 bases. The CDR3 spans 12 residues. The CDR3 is CASSSQYYGYTF. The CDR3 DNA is TGTGCCAGCAGTTCCCAGTACTATGGCTACACCTTC.

The CDR3: CAWSLSAGLEAFF. The CDR3, as DNA: TGTGCCTGGAGTTTGTCAGCAGGCCTTGAAGCTTTCTTT. The rearrangement joins TRBV30 to TRBJ1-1, with unresolved D. Germline V gives CDR1 GTSNPN, CDR2 SVGIG (reference sequence). V lost 2 bases and J lost 7, with 14 bases in between. The CDR3 covers 13 residues.

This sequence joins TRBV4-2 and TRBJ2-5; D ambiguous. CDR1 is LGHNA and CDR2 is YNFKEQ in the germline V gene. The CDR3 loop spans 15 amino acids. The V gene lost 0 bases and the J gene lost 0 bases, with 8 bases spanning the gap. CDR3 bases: TGTGCCAGCAGCCAAGATGGGCAGAACCAAGAGACCCAGTACTTC. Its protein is CASSQDGQNQETQYF.

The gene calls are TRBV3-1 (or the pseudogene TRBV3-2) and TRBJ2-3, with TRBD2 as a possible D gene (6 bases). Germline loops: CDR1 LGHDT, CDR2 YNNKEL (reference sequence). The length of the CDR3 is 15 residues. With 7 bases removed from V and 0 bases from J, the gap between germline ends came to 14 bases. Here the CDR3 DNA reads TGTGCCAGCAACACATGGGGACTTAGCACAGATACGCAGTATTTT. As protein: CASNTWGLSTDTQYF.

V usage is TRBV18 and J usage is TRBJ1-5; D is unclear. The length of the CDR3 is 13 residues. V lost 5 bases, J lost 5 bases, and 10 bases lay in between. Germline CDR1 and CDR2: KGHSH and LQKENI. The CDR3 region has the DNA TGTGCCAGCTCAATAGACAAAGATCAGCCCCAGCATTTT. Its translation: CASSIDKDQPQHF.